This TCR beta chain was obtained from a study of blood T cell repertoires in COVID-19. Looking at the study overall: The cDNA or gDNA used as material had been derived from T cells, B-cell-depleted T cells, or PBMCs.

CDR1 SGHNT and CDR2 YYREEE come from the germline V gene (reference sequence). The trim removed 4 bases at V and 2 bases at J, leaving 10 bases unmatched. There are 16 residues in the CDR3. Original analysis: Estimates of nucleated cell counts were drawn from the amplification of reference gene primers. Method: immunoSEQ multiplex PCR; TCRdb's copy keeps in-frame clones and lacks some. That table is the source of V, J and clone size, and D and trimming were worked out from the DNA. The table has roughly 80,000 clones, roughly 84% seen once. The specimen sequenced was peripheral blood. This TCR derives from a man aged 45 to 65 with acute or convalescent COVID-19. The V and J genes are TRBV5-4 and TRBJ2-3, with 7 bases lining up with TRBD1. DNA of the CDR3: TGTGCCAGCAGCACCTGGGGACAGATGACCACAGATACGCAGTATTTT. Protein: CASSTWGQMTTDTQYF.